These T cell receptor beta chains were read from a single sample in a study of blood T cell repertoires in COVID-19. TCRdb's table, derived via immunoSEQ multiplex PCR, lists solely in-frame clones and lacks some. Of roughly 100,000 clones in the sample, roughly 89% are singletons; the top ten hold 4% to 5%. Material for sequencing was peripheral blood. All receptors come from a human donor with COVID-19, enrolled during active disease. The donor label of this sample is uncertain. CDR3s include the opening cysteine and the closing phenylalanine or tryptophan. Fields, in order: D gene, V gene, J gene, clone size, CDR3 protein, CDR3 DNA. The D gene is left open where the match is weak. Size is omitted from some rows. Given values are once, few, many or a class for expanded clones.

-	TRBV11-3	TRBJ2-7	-	CASSLAMDTGEQYF	TGTGCCAGCAGCTTAGCGATGGATACAGGCGAGCAGTACTTC
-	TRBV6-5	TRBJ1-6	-	CASGPAQNNSPLHF	TGTGCCAGCGGCCCCGCTCAAAATAATTCACCCCTCCACTTT
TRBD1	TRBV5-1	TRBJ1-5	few	CASSLTGQLNQPQHF	TGCGCCAGCAGCTTGACGGGACAGCTCAATCAGCCCCAGCATTTT
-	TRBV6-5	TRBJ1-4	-	CASRDGGASEKLFF	TGTGCCAGCAGAGACGGGGGGGCAAGCGAAAAACTGTTTTTT
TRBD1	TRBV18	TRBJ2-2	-	CASSSLQGVSGELFF	TGTGCCAGCTCATCACTACAGGGGGTGAGCGGGGAGCTGTTTTTT
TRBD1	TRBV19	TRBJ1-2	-	CASSTPGQIGQDGYTF	TGTGCCAGTAGTACCCCGGGACAGATTGGGCAGGATGGCTACACCTTC
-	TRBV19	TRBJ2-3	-	CASRGRATDTQYF	TGTGCCAGTAGAGGCAGGGCCACAGATACGCAGTATTTT
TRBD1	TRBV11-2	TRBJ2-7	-	CASSFQGADEQYF	TGTGCCAGCAGCTTCCAGGGGGCGGACGAGCAGTACTTC
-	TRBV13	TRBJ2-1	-	CASSTLAFPYNEQFF	TGTGCCAGCAGCACCCTAGCGTTCCCCTACAATGAGCAGTTCTTC
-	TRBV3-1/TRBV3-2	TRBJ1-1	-	CASSLTGNTEAFF	TGTGCCAGCAGTCTGACAGGGAACACTGAAGCTTTCTTT
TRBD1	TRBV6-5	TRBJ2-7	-	CASRGQGAGEQYF	TGTGCCAGCAGGGGACAGGGGGCGGGGGAGCAGTACTTC
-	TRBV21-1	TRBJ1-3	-	CASSFGQGPNTIYF	TGTGCCAGCAGCTTCGGACAGGGGCCGAACACCATATATTTT
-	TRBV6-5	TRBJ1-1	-	CASSYSQVNTEAFF	TGTGCCAGCAGTTACTCACAGGTGAACACTGAAGCTTTCTTT
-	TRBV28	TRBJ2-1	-	CASSRTATEFF	TGTGCCAGCAGCCGGACAGCGACAGAGTTCTTC
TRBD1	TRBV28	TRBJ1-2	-	CASSLTGVRTF	TGTGCCAGCAGCCTTACAGGGGTAAGAACCTTC
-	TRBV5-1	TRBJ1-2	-	CASTSGTSFGYTF	TGCGCCAGCACATCCGGGACTTCTTTCGGCTACACCTTC
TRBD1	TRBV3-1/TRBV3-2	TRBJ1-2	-	CASSRSGGDNYGYTF	TGTGCCAGCAGCCGCTCAGGGGGAGACAACTATGGCTACACCTTC
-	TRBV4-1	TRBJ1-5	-	CASSQETGQPQHF	TGCGCCAGCAGCCAAGAGACCGGGCAGCCCCAGCATTTT
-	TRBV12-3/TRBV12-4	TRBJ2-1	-	CASSRRDEQFF	TGTGCCAGCAGCCGACGGGATGAGCAGTTCTTC
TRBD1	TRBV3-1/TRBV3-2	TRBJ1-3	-	CASSRDRVGNTIYF	TGTGCCAGCAGCCGGGACAGGGTTGGAAACACCATATATTTT
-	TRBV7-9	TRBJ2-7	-	CASSLARDEQYF	TGTGCCAGCAGCTTAGCCCGGGACGAGCAGTACTTC
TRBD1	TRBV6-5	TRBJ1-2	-	CASSYSGTDYGYTF	TGTGCCAGCAGTTACTCCGGGACAGACTATGGCTACACCTTC
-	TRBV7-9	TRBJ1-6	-	CASSPGVSYNSPLHF	TGTGCCAGCAGCCCGGGAGTCTCCTATAATTCACCCCTCCACTTT
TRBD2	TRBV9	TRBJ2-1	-	CASSAAGGYEQFF	TGTGCCAGCAGCGCCGCGGGAGGGTATGAGCAGTTCTTC
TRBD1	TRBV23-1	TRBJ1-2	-	CARRAGGWFIYGYTF	TGCGCCCGGAGGGCAGGGGGCTGGTTTATCTATGGCTACACCTTC
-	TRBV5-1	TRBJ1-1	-	CASSLLQEGEAFF	TGCGCCAGCAGTCTTTTACAAGAGGGTGAAGCTTTCTTT
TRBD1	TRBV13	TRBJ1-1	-	CASMQGARTEAFF	TGTGCCAGCATGCAGGGGGCGAGGACTGAAGCTTTCTTT
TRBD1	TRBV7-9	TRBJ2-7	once	CASRLGTGVDEQYF	TGTGCCAGCAGACTTGGGACAGGGGTTGACGAGCAGTACTTC
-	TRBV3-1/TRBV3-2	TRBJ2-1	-	CASSREVAAIYNEQFF	TGTGCCAGCAGCCGGGAGGTAGCGGCAATCTACAATGAGCAGTTCTTC
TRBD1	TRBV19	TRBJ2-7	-	CASSRVTGFGYEQYF	TGTGCCAGTAGTCGGGTGACAGGGTTCGGCTACGAGCAGTACTTC
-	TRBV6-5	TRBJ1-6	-	CASSYQTDSNSPLHF	TGTGCCAGCAGTTACCAAACGGACAGTAATTCACCCCTCCACTTT
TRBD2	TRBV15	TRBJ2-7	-	CATSSRRGFSYEQYF	TGTGCCACCAGCTCCAGGCGGGGGTTTTCCTACGAGCAGTACTTC
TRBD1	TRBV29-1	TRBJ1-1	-	CSAKRDSLNTEAFF	TGCAGCGCTAAACGGGACAGCTTGAACACTGAAGCTTTCTTT
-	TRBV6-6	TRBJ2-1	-	CASSPDPSIYSYNEQFF	TGTGCCAGCAGTCCCGATCCTTCTATCTATTCCTACAATGAGCAGTTCTTC
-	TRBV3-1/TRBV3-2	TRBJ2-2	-	CASSQGAGELFF	TGTGCCAGCAGCCAAGGCGCCGGGGAGCTGTTTTTT
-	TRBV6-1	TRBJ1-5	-	CASSESRGPQHF	TGTGCCAGCAGTGAGAGCCGGGGGCCCCAGCATTTT
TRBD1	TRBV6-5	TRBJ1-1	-	CASSLQGATEAFF	TGTGCCAGCAGCCTACAGGGGGCGACTGAAGCTTTCTTT
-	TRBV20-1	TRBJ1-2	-	CSASITDYGYTF	TGCAGTGCTAGTATCACAGACTATGGCTACACCTTC
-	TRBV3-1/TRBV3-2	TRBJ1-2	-	CASSQGVPPGLTF	TGTGCCAGCAGCCAAGGAGTCCCCCCAGGCCTTACCTTC
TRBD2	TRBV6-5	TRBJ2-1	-	CASSYLLAGGNNEQFF	TGTGCCAGCAGTTACCTACTAGCGGGGGGAAACAATGAGCAGTTCTTC
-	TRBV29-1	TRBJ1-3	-	CSVHGGFGGNTIYF	TGCAGCGTCCATGGGGGCTTCGGGGGAAACACCATATATTTT
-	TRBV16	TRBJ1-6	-	CASSAQSRNSPLHF	TGTGCCAGCAGCGCCCAATCCAGAAATTCACCCCTCCACTTT
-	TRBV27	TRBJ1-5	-	CASSLRQGGSLSNQPQHF	TGTGCCAGCAGTCTGCGGCAGGGTGGCTCGTTGAGCAATCAGCCCCAGCATTTT
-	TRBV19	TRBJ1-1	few	CASFSTGGSSFF	TGTGCCAGTTTCTCGACGGGGGGGTCGTCTTTCTTT
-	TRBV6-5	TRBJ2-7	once	CASRVGQEGYYEQYF	TGTGCCAGCAGAGTCGGACAGGAGGGCTATTACGAGCAGTACTTC
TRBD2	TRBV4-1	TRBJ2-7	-	CASSQLLAGSYEQYF	TGCGCCAGCAGCCAGTTACTAGCGGGGTCCTACGAGCAGTACTTC
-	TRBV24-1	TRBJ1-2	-	CATSDHQGNIGGYTF	TGTGCCACCAGTGATCACCAGGGGAATATAGGGGGCTACACCTTC
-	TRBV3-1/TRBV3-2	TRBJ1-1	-	CASSQDSLNTEAFF	TGTGCCAGCAGCCAAGACAGTTTGAACACTGAAGCTTTCTTT
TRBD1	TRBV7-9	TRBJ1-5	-	CASSPGGTGDQPQHF	TGTGCCAGCAGCCCGGGGGGGACAGGGGATCAGCCCCAGCATTTT
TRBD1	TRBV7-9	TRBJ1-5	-	CASSFSGGNQPQHF	TGTGCCAGCAGCTTCTCAGGGGGAAATCAGCCCCAGCATTTT
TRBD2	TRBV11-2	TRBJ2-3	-	CASSLVSGRGAPDTQYF	TGTGCCAGCAGCTTAGTCTCCGGGCGGGGGGCCCCAGATACGCAGTATTTT
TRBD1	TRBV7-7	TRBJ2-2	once	CASSLGFPDRGPNTGELFF	TGTGCCAGCAGCTTAGGTTTCCCGGACAGGGGGCCGAACACCGGGGAGCTGTTTTTT
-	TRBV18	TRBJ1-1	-	CASSPDRTTEAFF	TGTGCCAGCTCACCCGACAGGACCACTGAAGCTTTCTTT
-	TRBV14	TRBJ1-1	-	CASSQDAGSITEAFF	TGTGCCAGCAGCCAAGATGCGGGGAGTATTACTGAAGCTTTCTTT
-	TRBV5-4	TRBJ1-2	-	CASSLYRNPYTF	TGTGCCAGCAGCCTATATCGAAACCCCTACACCTTC
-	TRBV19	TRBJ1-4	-	CASSIGGYNEKLFF	TGTGCCAGTAGTATTGGAGGGTATAATGAAAAACTGTTTTTT